Listed here are 19 T cell receptor beta chains from one sample, sequenced in a study of blood T cell repertoires in COVID-19. Data came from immunoSEQ multiplex PCR; TCRdb stores just in-frame clones and leaves some out. The repertoire holds 100,000 or so clones, with roughly 87% as singletons. The sequenced material came from peripheral blood. These receptors came from a woman between 45 and 65 years old with COVID-19, enrolled during active disease.

A few counts support this clone. The chain recombines TRBV29-1 with TRBJ1-2, with 9 bases that match TRBD1. Trimming cost V 6 bases and J 6 bases; bases outside gene matches: 11. The CDR3 covers 14 residues. Germline values: CDR1 SQVTM, CDR2 ANQGSEA. CDR3: CSVATTGGANGYTF. Here the CDR3 DNA reads TGCAGCGTAGCTACTACAGGGGGCGCAAATGGCTACACCTTC.

This clone appeared a few times. The V and J genes are TRBV13 and TRBJ2-2; 9 bases match TRBD1. CDR1 is PRHDT, CDR2 FYEKMQ, per germline (reference sequence). The CDR3 contains 14 residues. V was pared by 5 bases and J by 5 bases, with 3 bases of the junction left unmatched. DNA of the CDR3: TGTGCCAGCAGCCCACAGGGGGCAACCGGGGAGCTGTTTTTT. Translating it yields CASSPQGATGELFF. Complete variable domain (other parts from reference TRBV13 and TRBJ2-2): AAGVIQSPRHLIKEKRETATLKCYPIPRHDTVYWYQQGPGQDPQFLISFYEKMQSDKGSIPDRFSAQQFSDYHSELNMSSLELGDSALYFCASSPQGATGELFFGEGSRLTVL.

This rearrangement joins TRBV5-3 to TRBJ1-1; TRBD1 might be the D (5 bases). TRBV5-3 is sorted into the ORF group, with uncertain function. This CDR3 has 10 amino acids. Between the trimmed V and J ends, which lost 3 bases and 11 bases, there was a span of 8 bases. The CDR3 here is CARSSGRAFF. The CDR3 region has the DNA TGTGCCAGAAGCTCAGGGAGGGCTTTCTTT.

The gene calls are TRBV3-1 (or the pseudogene TRBV3-2) and TRBJ2-3, with TRBD2 matching 15 bases. The V and J ends lost 4 bases and 4 bases, in that order; junction bases with no gene match: 6. Germline lookup yields CDR1 LGHDT and CDR2 YNNKEL (reference sequence). The CDR3 sequence is 17 residues long. The CDR3 DNA follows: TGTGCCAGCAGCCCCGGACTAGCGGGGGGGCTGTCAGATACGCAGTATTTT. It codes for CASSPGLAGGLSDTQYF.

This clone came up once. The J gene is TRBJ1-4, the V gene TRBV4-2; D call uncertain. Germline V CDR1 and CDR2: LGHNA, YNFKEQ. This CDR3 contains 17 residues. Trimming left V 1 base short and J 8 bases short, with 20 bases between. This chain's CDR3 is CASSQGKGPGLGEKLFF. CDR3 sequence (DNA): TGTGCCAGCAGCCAAGGTAAAGGTCCAGGACTAGGGGAAAAACTGTTTTTT.

The chain uses TRBV5-1 and TRBJ2-2; D unclear. CDR1 and CDR2 (germline): SGHRS, YFSETQ. V lost 0 bases, J lost 4 bases, and 4 bases lay in between. This CDR3 has 13 amino acids. CDR3 amino acids: CASSLALTGELFF. The DNA for the CDR3 is TGCGCCAGCAGCTTGGCCCTCACCGGGGAGCTGTTTTTT.

The rearrangement joins TRBV5-6 to TRBJ2-7; TRBD1 matches at 9 bases. CDR1 is SGHDT and CDR2 is YYEEEE in the germline V gene. The V segment lost 4 bases and the J segment 6 bases; nucleotides outside the gene matches: 8. The CDR3 extends over 14 amino acids. In DNA, the CDR3 is TGTGCCAGCAGCAGGACAGGGGAGTTTCGCGAGCAGTACTTC. The encoded protein is CASSRTGEFREQYF. The full variable domain, completed using reference TRBV5-6 and TRBJ2-7, is DAGVTQSPTHLIKTRGQQVTLRCSPKSGHDTVSWYQQALGQGPQFIFQYYEEEERQRGNFPDRFSGHQFPNYSSELNVNALLLGDSALYLCASSRTGEFREQYFGPGTRLTVT.

The chain couples TRBV5-1 to TRBJ1-3; D gene unclear. The CDR3 length is 15 residues. CDR1 and CDR2 (germline): SGHRS, YFSETQ. Trimming shortened V by 0 bases and J by 0 bases, and 7 bases separated the two germline ends. This CDR3 is CASSLAGSSGNTIYF. CDR3 nucleotides: TGCGCCAGCAGCTTGGCCGGGAGCTCTGGAAACACCATATATTTT.

J is TRBJ2-3 and V is TRBV9; 11 nucleotides line up with TRBD2. The junction had 2 bases not matched to a gene; V was cut back by 3 bases and J by 2 bases. Germline CDR1 is SGDLS and CDR2 is YYNGEE. The CDR3 is 15 amino acids. This chain's CDR3 is CASSASGGPTDTQYF. In DNA form, the CDR3 reads TGTGCCAGCAGCGCTAGCGGGGGGCCCACAGATACGCAGTATTTT.

The V call is TRBV24-1, the J call TRBJ1-5, with D unresolved. This CDR3 has 14 amino acids. Germline V gives CDR1 KGHDR, CDR2 SFDVKD. Trimming stripped 9 bases from V and 0 bases from J, with 11 bases between. The CDR3 loop reads CATSPGSSNQPQHF. The CDR3 bases are TGTGCCACCTCTCCGGGAAGTAGCAATCAGCCCCAGCATTTT.

Turning to this clone: The junction does not match germline at one end; this may be a read error. The gene calls are TRBV18 and TRBJ1-6, with TRBD1 matching 8 bases. This CDR3 is built from 16 residues. Germline lookup yields CDR1 KGHSH and CDR2 LQKENI. The CDR3 region is CASSPYETGVYSPLHF. CDR3 coding DNA: TGTGCCAGCTCACCATACGAGACAGGGGTATATTCCCCCCTCCACTTT. The whole variable domain, filled in from reference TRBV18 and TRBJ1-6, reads NAGVMQNPRHLVRRRGQEARLRCSPMKGHSHVYWYRQLPEEGLKFMVYLQKENIIDESGMPKERFSAEFPKEGPSILRIQQVVRGDSAAYFCASSPYETGVYSPLHFGNGTRLTVT.

The rearrangement joins TRBV7-2 to TRBJ2-1; 9 bases map to TRBD2. This CDR3 spans 16 amino acids. Germline V gene lookup returns CDR1 SGHTA and CDR2 FQGNSA. V was pared by 5 bases and J by 9 bases, with 14 bases of the junction left unmatched. CDR3 protein: CASSAGMGGGASEQFF. The CDR3 bases are TGTGCCAGCAGCGCCGGTATGGGCGGGGGGGCGAGTGAGCAGTTCTTC. Based on the CDR3 plus reference TRBV7-2 and TRBJ2-1, the full variable domain is GAGVSQSPSNKVTEKGKDVELRCDPISGHTALYWYRQSLGQGLEFLIYFQGNSAPDKSGLPSDRFSAERTGGSVSTLTIQRTQQEDSAVYLCASSAGMGGGASEQFFGPGTRLTVL.

This clone was seen a handful of times. V and J are TRBV7-9 and TRBJ2-7, with 11 bases lining up with TRBD2. This CDR3 has 14 amino acids. In germline, CDR1 is SEHNR, CDR2 FQNEAQ (reference sequence). J lost 4 bases, V lost 3 bases, and 2 bases had no gene match. The CDR3 reads CASSFGLAGYEQYF. The CDR3 DNA reads as TGTGCCAGCAGCTTCGGACTAGCGGGTTACGAGCAGTACTTC.

The chain employs TRBV12-3 or TRBV12-4 and TRBJ2-3; 9 bases match TRBD2. This CDR3 is 13 amino acids long. J gave up 1 base and V 9 bases, and 2 bases lay outside the gene matches. CDR3 coding DNA: TGTGCCAGTCGCGGGGGGGGCACAGATACGCAGTATTTT. This encodes CASRGGGTDTQYF.

The chain links TRBV27 to TRBJ1-2; D is unclear. CDR3 length equals 15 residues. Germline loops: CDR1 MNHEY, CDR2 SMNVEV (reference sequence). The V end was cut by 8 bases, the J end by 0 bases, with 16 bases between. The CDR3 DNA reads as TGTGCCAGCCAACCAGTCGTTGGAGCTAACTATGGCTACACCTTC. Its translation: CASQPVVGANYGYTF.

The rearrangement joins TRBV10-3 to TRBJ1-2; tentatively, D is TRBD1 (6 bases). Trimming left V 2 bases short and J 3 bases short, with 13 bases between. The CDR3 totals 15 residues. Germline CDR1 is ENHRY and CDR2 is SYGVKD. CDR3 sequence: CAISETDRPDYGYTF. DNA for the CDR3: TGTGCCATCAGTGAGACGGACAGACCTGACTATGGCTACACCTTC.

The chain links TRBV29-1 to TRBJ1-2; no clear D. From germline, CDR1 is SQVTM and CDR2 ANQGSEA. The V and J ends lost 1 base and 6 bases respectively, with 6 bases between them. The length of the CDR3 is 11 residues. The CDR3 here is CSVEVYDGYTF. The CDR3 nucleotides are TGCAGCGTTGAAGTCTACGATGGCTACACCTTC.

CDR3 bases: TGTGCCAGCAGTGAAGGTGCGGGTATCCCCTACAATGAGCAGTTCTTC. Amino acid sequence: CASSEGAGIPYNEQFF. This chain joins TRBV6-1 and TRBJ2-1; TRBD2 is a possible D gene (5 bases). This CDR3 is 16 amino acids long. Between the trimmed V and J ends, which lost 1 base and 2 bases, there was a span of 12 bases. Germline CDR1 MNHNS, CDR2 SASEGT.

The chain carries TRBV12-3 or TRBV12-4 and TRBJ2-7; D gene ambiguous. This CDR3 has 11 amino acids. Trimming pared 6 bases from V and 3 bases from J, leaving 6 bases between. CDR3 sequence (DNA): TGTGCCAGCAGCTCAGACTACGAGCAGTACTTC. It translates to CASSSDYEQYF.